Each of the 14 T cell receptor beta chains below was sequenced from the same sample in a study of blood T cell repertoires in COVID-19. The assay was immunoSEQ multiplex PCR, and TCRdb's table has in-frame clones only and misses some. The sample records 200,000 to 250,000 clones, approximately 86% being singletons. Source material: peripheral blood. All receptors come from a woman of 80 years or more with acute or convalescent COVID-19.

The chain employs TRBV3-1 (or the pseudogene TRBV3-2) and TRBJ1-4, with 7 bases aligning to TRBD1. Germline V gives CDR1 LGHDT, CDR2 YNNKEL (reference sequence). V gave up 11 bases and J gave up 4 bases; unmatched junction bases: 4. The CDR3 extends over 12 amino acids. CDR3 amino acids: CASRGVNEKLFF. CDR3 coding DNA: TGTGCCTCCAGGGGGGTTAATGAAAAACTGTTTTTT.

The J gene is TRBJ1-1, the V gene TRBV18; tentative D call: TRBD1 (6 bases). The CDR3 totals 15 residues. Germline CDR1 and CDR2: KGHSH and LQKENI. The V end lost 2 bases, the J end lost 1 base, and 11 bases lay between the germline ends. The CDR3 region is CASSPMTGGNTEAFF. The DNA for the CDR3 is TGTGCCAGCTCACCAATGACAGGAGGGAACACTGAAGCTTTCTTT. Based on the CDR3 plus reference TRBV18 and TRBJ1-1, the full variable domain is NAGVMQNPRHLVRRRGQEARLRCSPMKGHSHVYWYRQLPEEGLKFMVYLQKENIIDESGMPKERFSAEFPKEGPSILRIQQVVRGDSAAYFCASSPMTGGNTEAFFGQGTRLTVV.

A note on this clone: The same CDR3 also results from other DNA sequences found in this sample. The rearrangement uses TRBV12-3 or TRBV12-4 and TRBJ2-5; 8 bases line up with TRBD1. V trimming: 4 bases; J trimming: 2 bases; junction bases outside the gene matches: 0. The CDR3 consists of 13 residues. The CDR3 region has the DNA TGTGCCAGCAGTTACAGGGGGCAAGAGACCCAGTACTTC. Translating gives CASSYRGQETQYF.

The rearrangement joins TRBV11-3 to TRBJ2-5; 11 bases match TRBD2. Germline V lookup: CDR1 SGHNT, CDR2 YENEEA. This CDR3 contains 17 residues. V lost 0 bases to trimming and J lost 1 base; unmatched junction nucleotides: 4. The CDR3 sequence: CASSLDSSGGGQETQYF. CDR3 sequence (DNA): TGTGCCAGCAGCTTAGATAGTAGCGGGGGGGGCCAAGAGACCCAGTACTTC.

The J gene is TRBJ2-7, the V gene TRBV24-1; tentatively, D is TRBD2 (5 bases). This CDR3 region has 15 residues. The V end lost 3 bases, the J end lost 4 bases, and 15 bases lay between the germline ends. The germline gives CDR1 KGHDR, CDR2 SFDVKD. The DNA of the CDR3 is TGTGCCACCAGTGATCCCAGACGCGGGCCTTACGAGCAGTACTTC. Translation: CATSDPRRGPYEQYF.

The gene calls are TRBV11-3 and TRBJ2-1; TRBD2 agrees at 8 bases. Germline trimming cut 2 bases from V and 4 bases from J; bases unmatched to any gene: 4. Germline-derived CDR1 and CDR2 are SGHNT and YENEEA. The CDR3 is 15 residues long. CDR3 residues: CASSLRRGGYNEQFF. CDR3 DNA: TGTGCCAGCAGCTTAAGGCGCGGGGGGTACAATGAGCAGTTCTTC.

This chain joins TRBV7-2 and TRBJ1-1; no definite D call. From germline, CDR1 is SGHTA and CDR2 FQGNSA. CDR3 length equals 13 residues. The V end was cut by 2 bases, the J end by 1 base, with 5 bases between. The CDR3 bases are TGTGCCAGCAGCTTATATAAGAACACTGAAGCTTTCTTT. This encodes CASSLYKNTEAFF.

The chain joins TRBV6-5 to TRBJ1-1; the match to TRBD1 covers 8 bases. Trimming cost V 7 bases and J 7 bases; bases outside gene matches: 14. This CDR3 region has 15 residues. From germline, CDR1 is MNHEY and CDR2 SVGAGI. In nucleotides, the CDR3 is TGTGCCAGCACGCAAATTGACAGGGGAAAAAATGAAGCTTTCTTT. Translation: CASTQIDRGKNEAFF.

The chain joins TRBV29-1 to TRBJ1-1, with no clear D. In germline, CDR1 is SQVTM, CDR2 ANQGSEA. V lost 3 bases and J 0 bases, leaving 11 bases between the germline ends. The length of the CDR3 is 14 residues. The CDR3 sequence is CSVESRAMNTEAFF. The CDR3 DNA is TGCAGCGTTGAGTCGCGAGCAATGAACACTGAAGCTTTCTTT.

The chain is built from TRBV2 and TRBJ2-5; TRBD2 might be the D (7 bases). Trimming shortened V by 10 bases and J by 1 base, and 13 bases separated the two germline ends. Germline-derived CDR1 and CDR2 are SNHLY and FYNNEI. This CDR3 comprises 13 residues. CDR3 coding DNA: TGTGCCATAAGGGGGGGTTTCCAAGAGACCCAGTACTTC. This translates into CAIRGGFQETQYF. Looking up the rest from reference TRBV2 and TRBJ2-5 gives the full variable domain: EPEVTQTPSHQVTQMGQEVILRCVPISNHLYFYWYRQILGQKVEFLVSFYNNEISEKSEIFDDQFSVERPDGSNFTLKIRSTKLEDSAMYFCAIRGGFQETQYFGPGTRLLVL.

The chain employs TRBV2 and TRBJ2-7, with D perhaps matching TRBD2 (6 bases). V was clipped by 6 bases and J by 3 bases, with 12 bases between them. The CDR3 sequence is 13 residues long. CDR1 is SNHLY and CDR2 is FYNNEI in the germline V gene. The CDR3 DNA reads as TGTGCCAGCAGGTGGACTACAGGCTACGAGCAGTACTTC. Encoded protein: CASRWTTGYEQYF.

Worth noting for this clone: Other DNA sequences of this sample code for an identical CDR3. The J gene is TRBJ2-7, the V gene TRBV6-5; perhaps TRBD1 as D (6 bases). The germline V gene encodes CDR1 MNHEY and CDR2 SVGAGI. V gave up 7 bases and J gave up 5 bases, with 15 bases separating them. The CDR3 is 13 amino acids. In DNA, the CDR3 is TGTGCCAGCACCAGGTGGGGGCTGAACGAGCAGTACTTC. Translation gives CASTRWGLNEQYF.

This chain links TRBV5-4 with TRBJ2-7, with D uncertain. Germline CDR1 and CDR2: SGHNT and YYREEE (reference sequence). V shed 1 base and J shed 2 bases, with 10 bases lying between them. This CDR3 is 14 amino acids long. The CDR3 region has the DNA TGTGCCAGCAGCTTGCCAGGTTCCACCTACGAGCAGTACTTC. Translation: CASSLPGSTYEQYF.

V and J are TRBV6-5 and TRBJ1-5; 9 bases line up with TRBD1. This CDR3 has 16 amino acids. V lost 0 bases, J lost 6 bases, and 6 bases stayed unmatched. Germline CDR1 is MNHEY and CDR2 is SVGAGI. In nucleotides, the CDR3 is TGTGCCAGCAGTTACTCGAGGTGGGACAGGGCTCAGCCCCAGCATTTT. Protein product: CASSYSRWDRAQPQHF.